This T cell receptor beta chain is from a study of T cells in Graves' hyperthyroidism and ophthalmopathy. Across the study: Prior to any treatment, at the point of initial diagnosis, peripheral blood was collected. Findings and caveats of the study: The majority of expanded thyroid clonotypes above 0.001 also appeared in blood.

The CDR3 consists of 16 residues. CDR1 and CDR2 from the germline V gene are SGHVS and FQNEAQ. V dropped 2 bases and J dropped 0 bases, with 11 bases sitting between them. Researchers amplified the TCR beta CDR3 regions from RNA transcripts. The HTBI primer set served for first-round RT-PCR of the TCR CDR3. One entry per CDR3 protein results from TCRdb running MiXCR on the multiplex PCR reads. The data hold some 580,000 distinct CDR3 sequences, with 16% observed a single time. Inclusion characteristics of ophthalmopathy patients comprised a Clinical Activity Score of at least 3, a NOSPECS grade of at least 4, and duration under 3 months. Diagnosis rested on symptoms, serum thyroxine and TRAb, thyroid ultrasound, and orbital computed tomography. This clonotype showed up just a few times. Its antigen is currently unknown.

The receptor was derived from a woman in her forties with Graves' ophthalmopathy. The chain recombines TRBV7-8 with TRBJ1-3; D is undetermined. Sequencing was done on a sample of blood. The CDR3 nucleotides read TGTGCCAGCAGCTTACAGTTTAGGGCCTCTGGAAACACCATATATTTT. Amino acids: CASSLQFRASGNTIYF. Full variable domain (rest looked up from reference TRBV7-8 and TRBJ1-3): GAGVSQSPRYKVAKRGQDVALRCDPISGHVSLFWYQQALGQGPEFLTYFQNEAQLDKSGLPSDRFFAERPEGSVSTLKIQRTQQEDSAVYLCASSLQFRASGNTIYFGEGSWLTVV.